The 2 T cell receptor beta chains reported below all come from one sample, sequenced in a study of naive and memory T cell subsets. Four PCR rounds used nested alpha and beta constant region primers plus the SP2 primer. TCRdb independently ran MiXCR on the UMI-ligation and nested PCR reads; one entry per CDR3 protein. The sample has 25,000 to 30,000 distinct CDR3 sequences, 5.2% seen once. The library had UMIs added by 3' ligation of an oligonucleotide to TCR cDNA. Sequenced: blood. The receptor source for this set is an adult in good health.

The table lists this clonotype with many counts. The chain links TRBV6-6 to TRBJ2-2, with no clear D. Looked up from germline, CDR1 is MNHNY and CDR2 is SVGAGI (reference sequence). V lost 2 bases and J 3 bases, leaving 4 bases between the germline ends. The CDR3 loop spans 13 amino acids. CDR3: CASSYGDTGELFF. In DNA form, the CDR3 reads TGTGCCAGCAGTTACGGGGACACCGGGGAGCTGTTTTTT.

The sample holds a few counts of this clonotype. V gene TRBV2 combines with J gene TRBJ2-1; 9 bases align to TRBD1. This CDR3 is 14 amino acids long. V shed 8 bases, J shed 6 bases, and the junction held 8 bases outside the gene matches. Germline V lookup: CDR1 SNHLY, CDR2 FYNNEI. This CDR3 is CASHYETGGNEQFF. The DNA of the CDR3 is TGTGCCAGCCACTATGAGACAGGGGGCAATGAGCAGTTCTTC.